The text below deals with one T cell receptor (beta chain). CDR3 length: 11 residues. Germline CDR1 and CDR2: SNHLY and FYNNEI. V shed 6 bases and J 6 bases; nucleotides not matched to a gene: 2. The data are from a study of blood T cell repertoires in COVID-19. Study-level information: Samples came from the United States, Italy and Spain, spanning acute and convalescent COVID-19. Nucleic acid was either cDNA or gDNA, and it came from T cells, B-cell-depleted T cells, or PBMCs.

In the authors' workflow: Counts of nucleated cells, estimated from reference gene primer amplification, were obtained. Assay: immunoSEQ multiplex PCR; the TCRdb copy retains only in-frame clones and omits some. V and J calls plus clone size are reproduced from that table; the DNA served to infer D and trimming. The sample carries some 120,000 clones, around 83% recorded once. This chain connects TRBV2 to TRBJ2-7, with 7 bases fitting TRBD2. Source material: peripheral blood. The sequence derives from a woman aged 50 to 65 with acute or convalescent COVID-19. The CDR3: CASSRTSEQYF. In DNA form, the CDR3 reads TGTGCCAGCAGCCGGACTAGCGAGCAGTACTTC.